This T cell receptor beta chain originates from a study of T cell responses to AZD1222 COVID-19 vaccine. CDR1 and CDR2 (germline): SNHLY, FYNNEI. Trimming pared 8 bases from V and 1 base from J, leaving 11 bases between. The CDR3 runs 13 residues. TCRdb keeps only in-frame clones here, not all; method: immunoSEQ multiplex PCR. Counted here are about 96,000 clones, approximately 90% occurring once; the ten biggest clones make up roughly 1.7%. Material: peripheral blood, obtained on day 0 of AZD1222 vaccination. The rearrangement links TRBV2 to TRBJ1-1, with D perhaps TRBD1 (5 bases). The source of this sequence is an adult in good health. The CDR3 DNA sequence: TGTGCCAGCCAGGGCGATCAGAACACTGAAGCTTTCTTT. Protein: CASQGDQNTEAFF.